This is a list of T cell receptor beta chains from one sample in a study of beta chain features in type 1 diabetes. TCRdb keeps only in-frame clones here, not all; method: immunoSEQ multiplex PCR. The data contain some 99,000 clones, 30% to 40% of them singletons. The sample was stem cell memory CD4+ T cells from blood. The receptors stem from a woman aged 18-29 years in good health. CDR3s include the opening cysteine and the closing phenylalanine or tryptophan. A D gene is named only where the DNA matches it firmly. A row's size may be missing; if present it is once, few, many or a size class.

clone_size j_call d_call v_call cdr3_nt cdr3_aa
- TRBJ2-2 TRBD2 TRBV19 TGTGCCAGTAAGAGGACTAGCGGGAGGGCCGGCGGGGAGCTGTTTTTT CASKRTSGRAGGELFF
few TRBJ1-1 - TRBV20-1 TGCAGTGCTAGTAACGGAGGTGTAGCTTTCTTT CSASNGGVAFF
few TRBJ2-7 - TRBV9 TGTGCCAGCAGCGTAGATACTTTCTCCTACGAGCAGTACTTC CASSVDTFSYEQYF
- TRBJ1-1 - TRBV6-1 TGTGCCAGCAGTGAAGCAAACAGGATTGAAGCTTTCTTT CASSEANRIEAFF
- TRBJ2-2 TRBD2 TRBV4-1 TGCGCCAGCAGCCACGGGACTAGCGGGAGGGCTTTTAACGGGGAGCTGTTTTTT CASSHGTSGRAFNGELFF
- TRBJ2-5 - TRBV6-6 TGTGCCAGCACCACCTCCCTGCGGAGACTCCAAGAGACCCAGTACTTC CASTTSLRRLQETQYF
few TRBJ2-1 - TRBV5-1 TGCGCCAGCAGCTTGGTTCCAGGGGTTGAAAATGAGCAGTTCTTC CASSLVPGVENEQFF
- TRBJ2-3 - TRBV30 TGTGCCTGGAATTTTGATTCTAGAGATACGCAGTATTTT CAWNFDSRDTQYF
- TRBJ2-3 - TRBV10-3 TGTGCCAACTCACAGGGGGGGAGTAGCACAGATACGCAGTATTTT CANSQGGSSTDTQYF
- TRBJ1-5 - TRBV18 TGTGCCAGCTCACCAAATCCGAATCAGCCCCAGCATTTT CASSPNPNQPQHF
few TRBJ1-2 - TRBV7-9 TGTGCCAGCAGCCCCCCGGGAAGTTCTAACTATGGCTACACCTTC CASSPPGSSNYGYTF
- TRBJ1-4 - TRBV2 TGTGCAAGCAGAGTCCGGACAGCCCCGGAAAAACTGTTTTTT CASRVRTAPEKLFF
- TRBJ1-2 - TRBV7-9 TGTGCCAGCAGCTTAATGGGAGATGGCTACACCTTC CASSLMGDGYTF
- TRBJ2-7 TRBD2 TRBV10-3 TGTGCCATCAGTTTAGCGGGAGTTGGCGGGTCCGAGCAGTACTTC CAISLAGVGGSEQYF
- TRBJ1-1 - TRBV10-3 TGTGCCATCAGTGAGTCGGCCAGTTACACTGAAGCTTTCTTT CAISESASYTEAFF
few TRBJ2-7 - TRBV21-1 TGTGCCAGCAGCCACCCGGAAAGGCAGGGAAGTTCCTACGAGCAGTACTTC CASSHPERQGSSYEQYF
few TRBJ1-5 - TRBV28 TGTGCCAGCAGTTTCAGGCAGGGGTATCAGCCCCAGCATTTT CASSFRQGYQPQHF
few TRBJ2-7 TRBD2 TRBV6-6 TGTGCCAGTGGTCTAGCGGCTTACGAGCAGTACTTC CASGLAAYEQYF
few TRBJ2-3 TRBD2 TRBV7-9 TGTGCCAGCAGCTTCGGTGCGGGAGCGGGTTTGACAGATACGCAGTATTTT CASSFGAGAGLTDTQYF
- TRBJ1-1 TRBD1 TRBV18 TGTGCCAGCTTTGGACAGGGGGGGACTGAAGCTTTCTTT CASFGQGGTEAFF
once TRBJ2-3 TRBD2 TRBV28 TGTGCCAGCAGTTTATCGCTGTTGGCGGGAGTGGGCGGCACAGATACGCAGTATTTT CASSLSLLAGVGGTDTQYF
- TRBJ2-6 - TRBV2 TGTGCCAGCATCCGCAACCTTATCAGCTCTGGGGCCAACGTCCTGACTTTC CASIRNLISSGANVLTF